Each of the 11 T cell receptor beta chains below was sequenced from the same sample in a study of blood T cell repertoires in COVID-19. Produced via immunoSEQ multiplex PCR; TCRdb's table is partial and in-frame only. This table has more than 300,000 clones, 85% to 90% appearing once. The sequencing input was PBMCs or T cells enriched from blood (not recorded which). The receptors here all came from a man aged 25 to 40 who had recovered from COVID-19.

This rearrangement joins TRBV3-1 (or the pseudogene TRBV3-2) to TRBJ1-5; the match to TRBD1 covers 10 bases. CDR3 length: 14 amino acids. The germline V gene has CDR1 LGHDT and CDR2 YNNKEL (reference sequence). Losses at the gene ends were 8 bases for V and 7 bases for J; bases not matched to a gene: 8. CDR3 DNA sequence: TGTGCCAGCGCGACAGGGGGCGCGGGCCAGCCCCAGCATTTT. It translates to CASATGGAGQPQHF.

The chain joins TRBV7-2 to TRBJ1-6, with D possibly TRBD1 on 6 matching bases. Trimming cost V 3 bases and J 10 bases, with 16 bases left between them. The CDR3 runs 15 residues. Germline V gene sequence: CDR1 SGHTA, CDR2 FQGNSA. The CDR3, as DNA: TGTGCCAGCAGCTTCCAGGGGCTAGGAGAGTCACCCCTCCACTTT. Translating it yields CASSFQGLGESPLHF.

This clone was detected a few times. The rearrangement joins TRBV7-9 to TRBJ2-1; D might be TRBD1 (5 bases). The length of the CDR3 is 16 residues. V was cut by 0 bases and J by 0 bases, with 9 bases left in between. Germline V CDR1 and CDR2: SEHNR, FQNEAQ (reference sequence). CDR3 amino acids: CASSLAGHGSYNEQFF. The CDR3 nucleotides read TGTGCCAGCAGCTTAGCGGGGCACGGCTCCTACAATGAGCAGTTCTTC.

This clone was seen only once. V and J are TRBV6-1 and TRBJ1-1; a possible D gene is TRBD1 (6 bases). The CDR3 is 16 amino acids. Germline lookup yields CDR1 MNHNS and CDR2 SASEGT. V was cut by 1 base and J by 2 bases, with 14 bases left in between. The CDR3 region has the DNA TGTGCCAGCAGTGAAGGTGGGGGGGCCGTCAACACTGAAGCTTTCTTT. As protein: CASSEGGGAVNTEAFF.

V gene TRBV30 combines with J gene TRBJ1-2; TRBD1 matches 8 bases. The junction had 5 bases not matched to a gene; V was cut back by 0 bases and J by 8 bases. The CDR3 length is 13 residues. Germline assignment: CDR1 GTSNPN and CDR2 SVGIG (reference sequence). CDR3 in amino acids: CAWSVRDRSGYTF. CDR3 bases: TGTGCCTGGAGTGTACGGGACAGGAGCGGCTACACCTTC.

A remark on this clone: Other DNA sequences in the sample encode the same CDR3. The chain employs TRBV11-3 and TRBJ2-3; TRBD1 matches at 7 bases. The CDR3 runs 14 residues. The J segment lost 3 bases and the V segment lost 3 bases, leaving 3 bases of the junction unmatched. Germline CDR1 and CDR2: SGHNT and YENEEA. The CDR3 reads CASSLGRGTDTQYF. CDR3 coding DNA: TGTGCCAGCAGCTTGGGCAGGGGGACAGATACGCAGTATTTT.

The rearrangement joins TRBV5-6 to TRBJ2-2; TRBD1 aligns across 8 bases. CDR3 length: 16 amino acids. The germline CDR1 and CDR2 sequences are SGHDT and YYEEEE. The trim removed 3 bases at V and 1 base at J, leaving 5 bases unmatched. For the CDR3, the DNA is TGTGCCAGCAGCTCCCAGGGACAGGAGAACACCGGGGAGCTGTTTTTT. Translating it yields CASSSQGQENTGELFF.

The chain joins TRBV9 to TRBJ1-6; no clear D. The CDR3 runs to 14 residues. CDR1 is SGDLS, CDR2 YYNGEE, per germline. V shed 2 bases and J shed 7 bases, with 10 bases lying between them. CDR3 sequence reads: CASSVTPENSPLHF. The CDR3 bases are TGTGCCAGCAGCGTCACGCCTGAGAATTCACCCCTCCACTTT.

The chain combines TRBV5-8 with TRBJ1-3; D is unclear. The CDR3 extends over 15 amino acids. CDR1 is SGHTS, CDR2 YDEGEE, per germline. With 1 base removed from V and 0 bases from J, the gap between germline ends came to 8 bases. The CDR3 spells CASSLSKSSGNTIYF. The CDR3 DNA sequence: TGTGCCAGCAGCTTGTCGAAGAGCTCTGGAAACACCATATATTTT. Full variable domain (missing parts from reference TRBV5-8 and TRBJ1-3): EAGVTQSPTHLIKTRGQQATLRCSPISGHTSVYWYQQALGLGLQFLLWYDEGEERNRGNFPPRFSGRQFPNYSSELNVNALELEDSALYLCASSLSKSSGNTIYFGEGSWLTVV.

The chain combines TRBV19 with TRBJ1-5; no reliable D call. The CDR3 is made up of 14 amino acids. The V gene lost 7 bases and the J gene lost 9 bases, with 19 bases spanning the gap. From germline, CDR1 is LNHDA and CDR2 SQIVND (reference sequence). CDR3 loop: CASTTGSGVVPQHF. The CDR3 nucleotides read TGTGCCAGTACCACTGGGAGTGGGGTTGTGCCCCAGCATTTT.

The chain links TRBV6-5 to TRBJ1-3; 8 bases match TRBD1. The CDR3 has 14 amino acids. V trimming: 6 bases; J trimming: 7 bases; junction bases outside the gene matches: 8. Germline V gene sequence: CDR1 MNHEY, CDR2 SVGAGI. This CDR3 is CASSRQGRRNTIYF. The CDR3 bases are TGTGCCAGCAGCCGACAGGGGAGGCGGAACACCATATATTTT.